The clone carrying this TCR beta chain came up once. Per the original data handling: Reference gene primer amplification yielded estimated nucleated cell counts. Using immunoSEQ multiplex PCR, the repertoire was profiled, and TCRdb retains in-frame clones only, with some absent. V, J and clone size are those of that table, while D and trimming were read from the DNA. The repertoire includes about 310,000 clones, 80% to 90% of them detected once, and 1% sits in the top ten. This entry is derived from a study of blood T cell repertoires in COVID-19. About the research overall: Sites in the United States, Italy and Spain provided acute and convalescent COVID-19 samples. From T cells, B-cell-depleted T cells, or PBMCs came the material, which was cDNA or gDNA.

This CDR3 contains 16 residues. Germline V gene lookup returns CDR1 MNHEY and CDR2 SVGAGI. V lost 1 base, J lost 7 bases, and 19 bases lay in between. The genes are TRBV6-5 and TRBJ1-2; no reliable D call. The clonotype originates from a man over 45 with active or convalescent COVID-19. Material for sequencing was peripheral blood. The CDR3 reads CASSYFYTRSGGGYTF. In DNA, the CDR3 is TGTGCCAGCAGTTACTTTTACACTCGATCGGGAGGTGGCTACACCTTC.